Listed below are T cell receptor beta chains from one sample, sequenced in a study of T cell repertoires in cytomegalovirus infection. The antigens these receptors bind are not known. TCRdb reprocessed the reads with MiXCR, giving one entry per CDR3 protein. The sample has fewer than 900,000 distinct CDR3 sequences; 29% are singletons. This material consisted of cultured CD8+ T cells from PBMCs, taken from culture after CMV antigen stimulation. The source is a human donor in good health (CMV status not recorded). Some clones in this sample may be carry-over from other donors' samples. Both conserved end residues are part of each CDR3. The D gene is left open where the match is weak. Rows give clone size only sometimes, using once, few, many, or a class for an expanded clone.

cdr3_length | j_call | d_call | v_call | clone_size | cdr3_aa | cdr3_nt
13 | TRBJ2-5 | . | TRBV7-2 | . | CASSTSGAGTQYF | TGTGCCAGCAGCACTAGTGGCGCGGGGACCCAGTACTTC
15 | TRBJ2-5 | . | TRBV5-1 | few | CASSLDWGEARTQYF | TGCGCCAGCAGCTTGGACTGGGGGGAAGCAAGAACCCAGTACTTC
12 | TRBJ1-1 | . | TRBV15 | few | CATSSLGTEAFF | TGTGCCACCAGCTCCTTGGGGACTGAAGCTTTCTTT
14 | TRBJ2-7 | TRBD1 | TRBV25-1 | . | CASSLGQGAHEQYF | TGTGCCAGCAGTCTGGGACAGGGGGCCCACGAGCAGTACTTC
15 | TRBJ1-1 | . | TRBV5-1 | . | CASSRVGVKNTEAFF | TGCGCCAGCAGTCGGGTTGGAGTCAAGAACACTGAAGCTTTCTTT
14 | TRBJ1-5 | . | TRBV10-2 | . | CASSYGVVNQPQHF | TGCGCCAGCTCGTACGGGGTAGTGAATCAGCCCCAGCATTTT
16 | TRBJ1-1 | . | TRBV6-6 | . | CASSYSTGGGNTEAFF | TGTGCCAGCAGTTACTCCACAGGCGGTGGGAACACTGAAGCTTTCTTT
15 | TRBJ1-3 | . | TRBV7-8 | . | CASSLGRQGGNTIYF | TGTGCCAGCAGCTTAGGACGCCAAGGGGGAAACACCATATATTTT
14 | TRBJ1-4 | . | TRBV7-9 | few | CASSLGGEDEKLFF | TGTGCCAGCAGCTTAGGAGGGGAGGATGAAAAACTGTTTTTT
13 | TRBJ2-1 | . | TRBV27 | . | CASTLGLNNEQFF | TGTGCCAGCACCCTAGGGCTAAACAATGAGCAGTTCTTC
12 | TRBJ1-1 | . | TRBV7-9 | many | CASSFPTAEAFF | TGTGCCAGCAGCTTCCCCACTGCCGAGGCTTTCTTT
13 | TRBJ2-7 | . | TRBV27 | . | CASSSQEAYEQYF | TGTGCCAGCAGCAGCCAAGAGGCCTACGAGCAGTACTTC
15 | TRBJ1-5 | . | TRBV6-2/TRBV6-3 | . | CASSYRQLGNQPQHF | TGTGCCAGCAGTTACCGACAGTTGGGCAATCAGCCCCAGCATTTT
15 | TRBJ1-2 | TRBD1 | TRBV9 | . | CASSVGTGNWYGYTF | TGTGCCAGCAGCGTAGGGACAGGGAATTGGTATGGCTACACCTTC
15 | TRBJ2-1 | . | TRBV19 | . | CASSMGLTPYNEQFF | TGTGCCAGTAGTATGGGCCTAACCCCCTACAATGAGCAGTTCTTC
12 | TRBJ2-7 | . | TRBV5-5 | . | CASSWTDDEQYF | TGTGCCAGCAGCTGGACAGATGACGAGCAGTACTTC